These 25 T cell receptor beta chains were all obtained from the same sample, sequenced in a study of monozygotic twins with inflammatory bowel disease. Following a re-call of the 5' RACE reads, TCRdb has one entry per CDR3 protein and lacks DNA. The sample includes 190,000 or so distinct CDR3 sequences. Sequencing was done on a sample of blood. The receptors were gathered from a human donor with ulcerative colitis or Crohn's disease, or a healthy co-twin of an affected twin (not recorded which).

The chain has TRBV25-1 and TRBJ2-7; TCRdb returns TRBD1, unconfirmable since there is no DNA. CDR1 MGHDK and CDR2 SYGVNS come from the germline V gene. The CDR3 has 14 amino acids. CDR3 protein: CASSETGEVYEQYF.

The chain links TRBV5-4 to TRBJ1-1. CDR1 is SGHNT, CDR2 YYREEE, per germline (reference sequence). This CDR3 region has 17 residues. CDR3 sequence: CASSPPSWEGGNTEAFF.

This chain joins TRBV20-1 and TRBJ2-7; TCRdb returns TRBD1, unconfirmable since there is no DNA. CDR3 length: 12 amino acids. Germline loops: CDR1 DFQATT, CDR2 SNEGSKA (reference sequence). The CDR3 is CSARRSGHEQYF.

The rearrangement links TRBV6-4 to TRBJ1-1. CDR3 length: 19 amino acids. Germline lookup yields CDR1 MRHNA and CDR2 SNTAGT. The CDR3 reads CASYPWNIYSEREFAEAFF.

The genes are TRBV4-2 and TRBJ1-1; TCRdb's assignment of TRBD1 cannot be checked, as there is no DNA. This CDR3 has 14 amino acids. CDR1 and CDR2 from the germline V gene are LGHNA and YNFKEQ. The CDR3 sequence: CASSQEGRATEAFF.

The genes are TRBV29-1 and TRBJ1-2; the D call of TRBD1 rests on TCRdb alone, since no DNA is present to check it. Germline V gene data show CDR1 as SQVTM and CDR2 as ANQGSEA. The CDR3 extends over 15 amino acids. Here the CDR3 reads CSVEGEPGANYGYTF.

The rearrangement links TRBV20-1 to TRBJ2-3; the D gene TCRdb calls, TRBD2, cannot be checked with no DNA. From germline, CDR1 is DFQATT and CDR2 SNEGSKA (reference sequence). This CDR3 has 16 residues. The CDR3 loop is CSASGKGPSGVDTQYF.

This clonotype is called medium-sized based on its frequency. This chain joins TRBV14 and TRBJ1-3. Germline V gene sequence: CDR1 SGHDN, CDR2 FVKESK. There are 15 residues in the CDR3. CDR3 in amino acids: CASSIFTGYGNTIYF.

The chain recombines TRBV15 with TRBJ1-6. From germline, CDR1 is LNHNV and CDR2 YYDKDF (reference sequence). The CDR3 covers 16 residues. The CDR3 protein is CATSRDRAGLNSPLHF.

This chain uses TRBV3-1 with TRBJ2-1; TCRdb gives TRBD1 as the D gene, but with no DNA this cannot be confirmed. This CDR3 has 14 amino acids. From germline, CDR1 is LGHDT and CDR2 YNNKEL (reference sequence). The CDR3 here is CASSLWTGDNEQFF.

The CDR3 sequence is CSAPGGRTDGELFF. The chain employs TRBV20-1 and TRBJ2-2; TCRdb outputs TRBD2, but without DNA this stays unchecked. This CDR3 is 14 amino acids long. Germline assignment: CDR1 DFQATT and CDR2 SNEGSKA (reference sequence).

The V and J genes are TRBV5-1 and TRBJ2-6. CDR1 is SGHRS and CDR2 is YFSETQ in the germline V gene. The CDR3 spans 14 residues. The CDR3 reads CASSWGTGANVLTF.

The chain combines TRBV20-1 with TRBJ1-1; TCRdb's assignment of TRBD1 cannot be checked, as there is no DNA. The CDR3 totals 14 residues. The germline gives CDR1 DFQATT, CDR2 SNEGSKA (reference sequence). CDR3 sequence: CSARGPTGGTEAFF.

The V gene is TRBV5-1, the J gene TRBJ2-6; TCRdb picks TRBD2, but there is no DNA to check that call. Germline V gives CDR1 SGHRS, CDR2 YFSETQ. This CDR3 is 22 amino acids long. CDR3 residues: CASSTHAGTSSTSDSGANVLTF.

V gene TRBV10-3 combines with J gene TRBJ1-5; TCRdb lists TRBD1, though no DNA is available to test this call. The CDR3 runs 15 residues. CDR1 ENHRY and CDR2 SYGVKD come from the germline V gene. CDR3 loop: CAISDRVGSNQPQHF.

The chain couples TRBV7-8 to TRBJ1-2; TCRdb gives TRBD1 as the D gene, but with no DNA this cannot be confirmed. CDR1 SGHVS and CDR2 FQNEAQ come from the germline V gene. The length of the CDR3 is 16 residues. The CDR3 loop reads CASSLGQGLPNYGYTF.

The chain links TRBV4-1 to TRBJ2-7; without DNA, the TCRdb call of TRBD1 cannot be checked. In germline, CDR1 is MGHRA, CDR2 YSYEKL. CDR3 length: 15 residues. The CDR3 sequence: CASSQDWQGHYEQYF.

The chain has TRBV7-9 and TRBJ2-3; TCRdb's D gene call, TRBD1, goes unchecked for lack of DNA. This CDR3 spans 15 amino acids. CDR1 SEHNR and CDR2 FQNEAQ come from the germline V gene (reference sequence). CDR3 amino acids: CASSPPGGLGDTQYF. The full variable domain, its missing parts supplied by reference TRBV7-9 and TRBJ2-3, is DTGVSQNPRHKITKRGQNVTFRCDPISEHNRLYWYRQTLGQGPEFLTYFQNEAQLEKSRLLSDRFSAERPKGSFSTLEIQRTEQGDSAMYLCASSPPGGLGDTQYFGPGTRLTVL.

The rearrangement joins TRBV6-5 to TRBJ2-3; TCRdb's assignment of TRBD2 cannot be checked, as there is no DNA. CDR1 is MNHEY, CDR2 SVGAGI, per germline. The CDR3 is 15 residues long. CDR3 protein: CASSSSPDSTDTQYF.

V and J are TRBV20-1 and TRBJ2-2; TCRdb outputs TRBD1, but without DNA this stays unchecked. Germline values: CDR1 DFQATT, CDR2 SNEGSKA (reference sequence). The CDR3 loop spans 18 amino acids. The CDR3 is CSARDGNMWGQFPGELFF.

The chain couples TRBV10-3 to TRBJ1-5; the D call from TCRdb, TRBD1, cannot be confirmed without DNA. The germline CDR1 and CDR2 sequences are ENHRY and SYGVKD. There are 16 residues in the CDR3. CDR3 sequence reads: CAISETGTTFNQPQHF.

This chain connects TRBV20-1 to TRBJ2-2; the D call from TCRdb, TRBD2, cannot be confirmed without DNA. CDR3 size: 15 residues. Germline assignment: CDR1 DFQATT and CDR2 SNEGSKA (reference sequence). The chain's CDR3 is CSAGDENVGTGELFF.

This chain connects TRBV5-6 to TRBJ2-7; the D call from TCRdb, TRBD1, cannot be confirmed without DNA. The length of the CDR3 is 13 residues. Germline lookup yields CDR1 SGHDT and CDR2 YYEEEE. The CDR3 loop reads CASSPGTRTVQYF.

CDR3 protein: CASSPRTADTDTQYF. This sequence joins TRBV11-2 and TRBJ2-3; TCRdb lists TRBD1, though no DNA is available to test this call. The CDR3 loop spans 15 amino acids. CDR1 is SGHAT and CDR2 is FQNNGV in the germline V gene.

The rearrangement joins TRBV27 to TRBJ2-3; TCRdb's D call of TRBD1 is untestable without DNA. Germline CDR1 is MNHEY and CDR2 is SMNVEV (reference sequence). The CDR3 runs to 14 residues. This CDR3 is CASSLFFQGPTQYF.